The next 16 T cell receptor beta chains were all read from a single sample in a study of beta chain features in type 1 diabetes. As every portion of the isolated RNA was reverse transcribed, the sequencing read expressed TCRB transcripts. TCRdb keeps only in-frame clones here, not all; method: immunoSEQ multiplex PCR. The sample holds 300,000 to 450,000 clones, roughly an eighth seen once. Sequencing was performed on naive CD4+ T cells from blood. The receptors originated from a man younger than 30 in good health.

This clone was counted between two and nine times. The chain links TRBV4-3 to TRBJ2-2, with 9 nucleotides matching TRBD2. Germline CDR1 is LGHNA and CDR2 is YSLEER. The J segment lost 7 bases and the V segment lost 4 bases, leaving 4 bases of the junction unmatched. The CDR3 spans 14 residues. CDR3: CASSRSGRNGELFF. The CDR3 DNA reads as TGCGCCAGCAGCCGCAGCGGGAGGAACGGGGAGCTGTTTTTT.

The chain is built from TRBV27 and TRBJ2-7; D perhaps matches TRBD2 (5 bases). V lost 6 bases, J lost 1 base, and 13 bases lay in between. CDR3 length: 14 amino acids. CDR1 MNHEY and CDR2 SMNVEV come from the germline V gene (reference sequence). CDR3 nucleotides: TGTGCCAGCAGGAGGCTCCGGGGATCCTACGAGCAGTACTTC. Residues: CASRRLRGSYEQYF.

This clone has only a few counts. V is TRBV6-5 and J is TRBJ2-7, with D possibly matching TRBD1 (6 bases). The CDR3 spans 14 residues. Germline V gene lookup returns CDR1 MNHEY and CDR2 SVGAGI. Trimming removed 8 bases at V and 3 bases at J, with 17 bases between. The CDR3 sequence is CASHTGTLYYEQYF. CDR3 DNA sequence: TGTGCCAGCCATACAGGGACCCTTTACTACGAGCAGTACTTC.

V is TRBV7-3 and J is TRBJ2-1, with D possibly being TRBD1 (5 bases). Trimming removed 8 bases from V and 7 bases from J, with 9 bases in between. This CDR3 is built from 11 residues. From germline, CDR1 is SGHTA and CDR2 FQGTGA. The DNA of the CDR3 is TGTGCCAGCGGTAGGGGTAATGAGCAGTTCTTC. Its translation is CASGRGNEQFF.

V is TRBV12-5 and J is TRBJ2-1; TRBD2 matches 9 bases. V gave up 1 base and J gave up 2 bases; unmatched junction bases: 0. The CDR3 sequence is 15 residues long. Per germline, CDR1 LGHNT and CDR2 FRNRAP. CDR3 sequence: CASGLGLAAYNEQFF. DNA for the CDR3: TGTGCTAGTGGTTTGGGACTAGCGGCCTACAATGAGCAGTTCTTC.

V usage is TRBV29-1 and J usage is TRBJ1-1, with 7 bases fitting TRBD1. Germline CDR1 SQVTM, CDR2 ANQGSEA. There are 11 residues in the CDR3. V lost 5 bases, J lost 5 bases, and 2 bases stayed unmatched. CDR3: CSVKTGTEAFF. DNA of the CDR3: TGCAGCGTTAAGACAGGGACTGAAGCTTTCTTT.

This clone was seen a few times. The chain has TRBV6-1 and TRBJ2-7; TRBD2 might be the D (5 bases). The CDR3 loop spans 14 amino acids. Trimming took off 5 bases at V and 2 bases at J, with 13 bases between the two ends. CDR1 and CDR2 (germline): MNHNS, SASEGT. The CDR3, as DNA: TGTGCCAGCAGTTGGACTGCAATCCCCTACGAGCAGTACTTC. Translating it yields CASSWTAIPYEQYF.

This clone has only a few counts. This chain connects TRBV2 to TRBJ1-4, with D unresolved. CDR3 length equals 11 residues. Looked up from germline, CDR1 is SNHLY and CDR2 is FYNNEI. V dropped 5 bases and J dropped 5 bases, with 3 bases sitting between them. The CDR3 is CASSLNEKLFF. The CDR3 bases are TGTGCCAGCAGTCTGAATGAAAAACTGTTTTTT.

This clone came up a few times. The V and J genes are TRBV5-4 and TRBJ2-3; 9 bases map to TRBD2. Germline CDR1 reads SGHNT; CDR2 reads YYREEE (reference sequence). This CDR3 is built from 16 residues. V lost 0 bases and J lost 6; bases outside the gene matches: 8. The CDR3 is CASSLEGGGVIDTQYF. CDR3 DNA sequence: TGTGCCAGCAGCTTGGAAGGCGGGGGGGTCATTGATACGCAGTATTTT.

This clone was observed a handful of times. CDR3 nucleotides: TGTGCCAGCAGGTCTAACCCTCCGGCCTACGAGCAGTACTTC. Its protein product is CASRSNPPAYEQYF. V and J are TRBV28 and TRBJ2-7; D gene unclear. The CDR3 has 14 amino acids. CDR1 is MDHEN and CDR2 is SYDVKM in the germline V gene. V dropped 6 bases and J dropped 2 bases, with 14 bases sitting between them. Complete variable domain (other parts from reference TRBV28 and TRBJ2-7): DVKVTQSSRYLVKRTGEKVFLECVQDMDHENMFWYRQDPGLGLRLIYFSYDVKMKEKGDIPEGYSVSREKKERFSLILESASTNQTSMYLCASRSNPPAYEQYFGPGTRLTVT.

This clone was observed a few times. V gene TRBV4-3 combines with J gene TRBJ1-3; D gene uncertain. The CDR3 spans 16 residues. Germline V gene sequence: CDR1 LGHNA, CDR2 YSLEER. V dropped 4 bases and J dropped 1 base, with 14 bases sitting between them. CDR3 DNA: TGCGCCAGCAGCCGCCAAGCTACGGTTTCTGGAAACACCATATATTTT. It codes for CASSRQATVSGNTIYF.

This chain joins TRBV6-5 and TRBJ2-5; TRBD2 agrees at 12 bases. Germline-derived CDR1 and CDR2 are MNHEY and SVGAGI. V lost 6 bases to trimming and J lost 7 bases; unmatched junction nucleotides: 6. The length of the CDR3 is 14 residues. The CDR3 here is CASRPLAGGGTQYF. The CDR3 DNA sequence: TGTGCCAGCAGGCCACTAGCGGGGGGTGGGACCCAGTACTTC.

The V call is TRBV6-5, the J call TRBJ2-1, with D possibly being TRBD1 (5 bases). Trimming took 3 bases from V and 10 from J, leaving 16 bases between them. The CDR3 is 14 amino acids. Germline CDR1 is MNHEY and CDR2 is SVGAGI. The CDR3 nucleotides are TGTGCCAGCAGTTATGGGGCAGACCAAGTAGAGCAGTTCTTC. Translation gives CASSYGADQVEQFF.

The rearrangement joins TRBV2 to TRBJ2-2; 9 positions agree with TRBD2. The germline gives CDR1 SNHLY, CDR2 FYNNEI. There are 17 residues in the CDR3. J lost 4 bases, V lost 4 bases, and 10 bases had no gene match. CDR3 amino acids: CASSGGGRAVVTGELFF. CDR3 DNA: TGTGCCAGCAGTGGCGGCGGGAGGGCTGTTGTCACCGGGGAGCTGTTTTTT.

The V call is TRBV4-3, the J call TRBJ1-1; 8 bases map to TRBD1. This CDR3 is built from 15 residues. With 1 base clipped from V and 2 bases from J, the junction kept 3 bases outside the gene matches. Per germline, CDR1 LGHNA and CDR2 YSLEER. For the CDR3, the DNA is TGCGCCAGCAGCCAAGCAGGACAGGGAAACACTGAAGCTTTCTTT. Translating gives CASSQAGQGNTEAFF.

This clone came up a few times. The rearrangement links TRBV2 to TRBJ2-7, with D perhaps matching TRBD1 (6 bases). Germline CDR1 reads SNHLY; CDR2 reads FYNNEI. The CDR3 is 12 residues long. V was clipped by 7 bases and J by 4 bases, with 11 bases between them. The CDR3 spells CASKGVGYEQYF. CDR3 coding DNA: TGTGCCAGCAAGGGGGTAGGATACGAGCAGTACTTC.